The clone carrying this T cell receptor (beta chain) has a count of ten or more. What it binds is not known. Method: immunoSEQ multiplex PCR; TCRdb's copy keeps in-frame clones and lacks some. The table has 95,000 to 100,000 clones, 86% seen once; the top ten hold around 1.5%. These data originate in a study of T cell responses to AZD1222 COVID-19 vaccine. Background on the study: Pooling was applied to second doses at about 4 or about 12 weeks. Whole-study results and caveats: Only after the peak T cell response were repertoires sampled. Mostly white British, mostly female donors; authors suggested clonal diversity may be underestimated.

This CDR3 contains 16 residues. V trimming: 0 bases; J trimming: 6 bases; junction bases outside the gene matches: 11. Germline V CDR1 and CDR2: LGHNA, YNFKEQ. The chain couples TRBV4-2 to TRBJ2-7, with 7 bases lining up with TRBD1. The clonotype comes from an adult in good health. This specimen was peripheral blood, taken on day 0 of AZD1222 vaccination. DNA of the CDR3: TGTGCCAGCAGCCAAGATGGGGTGGCAGGGGGTAGCGAGCAGTACTTC. Translated, it gives CASSQDGVAGGSEQYF.